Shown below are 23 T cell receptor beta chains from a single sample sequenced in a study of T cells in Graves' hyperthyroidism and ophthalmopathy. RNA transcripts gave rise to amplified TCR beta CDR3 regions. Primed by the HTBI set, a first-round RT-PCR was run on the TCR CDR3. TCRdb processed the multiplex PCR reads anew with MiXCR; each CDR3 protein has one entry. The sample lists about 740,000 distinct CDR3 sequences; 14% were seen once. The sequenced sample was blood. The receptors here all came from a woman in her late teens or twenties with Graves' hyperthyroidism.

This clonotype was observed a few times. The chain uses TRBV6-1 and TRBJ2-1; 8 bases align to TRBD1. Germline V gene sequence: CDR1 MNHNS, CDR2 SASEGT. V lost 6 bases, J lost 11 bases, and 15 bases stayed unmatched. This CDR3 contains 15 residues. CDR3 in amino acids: CASSQIGQGATKQFF. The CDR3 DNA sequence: TGTGCCAGCAGCCAGATTGGACAGGGTGCCACCAAGCAGTTCTTC.

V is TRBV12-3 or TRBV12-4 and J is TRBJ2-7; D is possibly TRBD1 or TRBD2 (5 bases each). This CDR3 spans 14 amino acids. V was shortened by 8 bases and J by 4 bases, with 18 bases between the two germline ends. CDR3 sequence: CASQIQAGKYEQYF. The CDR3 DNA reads TGTGCCAGCCAGATACAGGCCGGGAAGTACGAGCAGTACTTC.

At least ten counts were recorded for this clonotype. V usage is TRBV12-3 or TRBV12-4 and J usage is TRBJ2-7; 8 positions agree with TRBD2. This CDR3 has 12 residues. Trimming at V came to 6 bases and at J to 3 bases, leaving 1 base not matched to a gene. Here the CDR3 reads CASRGLGYEQYF. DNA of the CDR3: TGTGCCAGCAGGGGACTAGGCTACGAGCAGTACTTC.

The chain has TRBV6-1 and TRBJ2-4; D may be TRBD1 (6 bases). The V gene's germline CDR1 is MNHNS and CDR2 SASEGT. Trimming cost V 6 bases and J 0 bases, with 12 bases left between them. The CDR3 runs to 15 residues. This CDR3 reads CASSSGQLAKNIQYF. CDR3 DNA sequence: TGTGCCAGCAGCTCAGGACAGCTAGCCAAAAACATTCAGTACTTC.

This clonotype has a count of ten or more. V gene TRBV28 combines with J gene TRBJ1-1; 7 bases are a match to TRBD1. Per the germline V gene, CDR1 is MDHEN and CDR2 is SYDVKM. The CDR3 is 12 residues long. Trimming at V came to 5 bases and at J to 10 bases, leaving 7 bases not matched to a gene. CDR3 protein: CASSQGRGVAFF. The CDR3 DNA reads TGTGCCAGCAGTCAGGGCAGGGGGGTAGCTTTCTTT.

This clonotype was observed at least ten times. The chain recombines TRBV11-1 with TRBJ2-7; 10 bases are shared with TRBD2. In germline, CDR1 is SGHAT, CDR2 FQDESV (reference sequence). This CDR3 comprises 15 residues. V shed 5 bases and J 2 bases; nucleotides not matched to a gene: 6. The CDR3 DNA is TGTGCCAGCAGCCTGGGACTAGCGATCCCCTACGAGCAGTACTTC. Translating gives CASSLGLAIPYEQYF. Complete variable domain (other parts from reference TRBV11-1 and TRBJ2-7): EAEVAQSPRYKITEKSQAVAFWCDPISGHATLYWYRQILGQGPELLVQFQDESVVDDSQLPKDRFSAERLKGVDSTLKIQPAELGDSAMYLCASSLGLAIPYEQYFGPGTRLTVT.

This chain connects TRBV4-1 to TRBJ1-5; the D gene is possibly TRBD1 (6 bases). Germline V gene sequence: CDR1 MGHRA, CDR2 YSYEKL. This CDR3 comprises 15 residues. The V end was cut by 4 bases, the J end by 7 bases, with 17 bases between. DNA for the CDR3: TGCGCCAGCAGCCGTCTATTGGGGGCGAGGCAGCCCCAGCATTTT. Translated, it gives CASSRLLGARQPQHF.

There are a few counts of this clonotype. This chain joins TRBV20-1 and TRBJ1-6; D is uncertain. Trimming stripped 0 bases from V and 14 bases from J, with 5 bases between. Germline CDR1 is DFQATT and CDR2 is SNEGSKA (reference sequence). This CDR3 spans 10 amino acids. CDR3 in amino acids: CSARESTLHF. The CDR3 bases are TGCAGTGCTAGAGAGAGCACCCTCCACTTT.

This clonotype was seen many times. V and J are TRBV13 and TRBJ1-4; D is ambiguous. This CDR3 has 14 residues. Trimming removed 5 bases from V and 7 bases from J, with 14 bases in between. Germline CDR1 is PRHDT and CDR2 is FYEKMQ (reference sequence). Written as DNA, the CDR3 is TGTGCCAGCAGCGTACGGACCGAGGGTGAAAAACTGTTTTTT. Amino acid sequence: CASSVRTEGEKLFF.

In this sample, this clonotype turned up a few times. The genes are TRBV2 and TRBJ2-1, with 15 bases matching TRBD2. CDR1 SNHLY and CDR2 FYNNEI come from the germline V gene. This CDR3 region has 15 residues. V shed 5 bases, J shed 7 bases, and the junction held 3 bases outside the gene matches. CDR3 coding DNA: TGTGCCAGCAGTACCGGACTAGCGGGAGGGAATGAGCAGTTCTTC. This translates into CASSTGLAGGNEQFF.

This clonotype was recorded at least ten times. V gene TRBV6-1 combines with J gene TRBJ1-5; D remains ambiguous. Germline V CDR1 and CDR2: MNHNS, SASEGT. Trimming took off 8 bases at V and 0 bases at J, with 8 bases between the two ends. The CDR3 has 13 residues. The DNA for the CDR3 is TGTGCCAGCGGGAGGGTTAGCAATCAGCCCCAGCATTTT. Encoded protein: CASGRVSNQPQHF.

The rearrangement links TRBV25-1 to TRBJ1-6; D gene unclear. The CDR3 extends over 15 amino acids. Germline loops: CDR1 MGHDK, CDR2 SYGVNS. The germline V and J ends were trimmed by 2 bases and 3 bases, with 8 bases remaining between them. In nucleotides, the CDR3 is TGTGCCAGCAGTGAAGGGGTCAGCTATAATTCACCCCTCCACTTT. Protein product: CASSEGVSYNSPLHF.

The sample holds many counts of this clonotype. The CDR3 sequence: CASSTPRRPYEQYF. The CDR3 coding sequence is TGCGCCAGCAGCACACCTAGGAGGCCCTACGAGCAGTACTTC. The genes are TRBV5-1 and TRBJ2-7; tentatively, D is TRBD2 (5 bases). V was trimmed by 4 bases and J by 2 bases, leaving 13 bases between them. The CDR3 is 14 amino acids. Germline CDR1 is SGHRS and CDR2 is YFSETQ.

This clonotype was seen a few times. CDR3 amino acids: CASSQVFISRGKEKLFF. CDR3 sequence (DNA): TGCGCCAGCAGCCAAGTCTTCATTAGCAGGGGGAAGGAAAAACTGTTTTTT. The chain has TRBV4-1 and TRBJ1-4, with 7 bases lining up with TRBD1. V was clipped by 1 base and J by 8 bases; unmatched bases: 13. Germline V lookup: CDR1 MGHRA, CDR2 YSYEKL. The CDR3 spans 17 residues.

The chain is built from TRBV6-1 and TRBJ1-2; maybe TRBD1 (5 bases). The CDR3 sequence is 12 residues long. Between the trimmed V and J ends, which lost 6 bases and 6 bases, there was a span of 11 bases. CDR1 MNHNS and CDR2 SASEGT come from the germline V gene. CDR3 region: CASRGRDHGYTF. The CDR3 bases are TGTGCCAGCAGGGGTAGGGACCATGGCTACACCTTC.

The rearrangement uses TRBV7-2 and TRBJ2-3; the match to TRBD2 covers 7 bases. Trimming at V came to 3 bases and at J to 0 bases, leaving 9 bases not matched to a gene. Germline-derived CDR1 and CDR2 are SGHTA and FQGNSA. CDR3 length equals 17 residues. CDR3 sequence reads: CASSFLTRRGSTDTQYF. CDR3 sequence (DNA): TGTGCCAGCAGCTTCCTCACGCGGCGGGGGAGCACAGATACGCAGTATTTT.

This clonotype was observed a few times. CDR3 bases: TGCGCCAGCAATTGTAGCGGGAGTGAGACCCAGTACTTC. Translation: CASNCSGSETQYF. The chain uses TRBV5-1 and TRBJ2-5, with 9 bases matching TRBD2. Germline V gives CDR1 SGHRS, CDR2 YFSETQ. The CDR3 is 13 residues long. V shed 6 bases, J shed 5 bases, and the junction held 5 bases outside the gene matches.

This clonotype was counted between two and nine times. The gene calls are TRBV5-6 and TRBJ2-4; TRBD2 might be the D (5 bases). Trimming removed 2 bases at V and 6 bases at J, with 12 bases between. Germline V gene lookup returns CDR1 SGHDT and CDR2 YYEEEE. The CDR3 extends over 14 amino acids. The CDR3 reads CASSLRTPGNIQYF. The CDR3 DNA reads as TGTGCCAGCAGCTTAAGGACTCCCGGAAACATTCAGTACTTC. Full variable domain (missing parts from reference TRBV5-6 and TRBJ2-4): DAGVTQSPTHLIKTRGQQVTLRCSPKSGHDTVSWYQQALGQGPQFIFQYYEEEERQRGNFPDRFSGHQFPNYSSELNVNALLLGDSALYLCASSLRTPGNIQYFGAGTRLSVL.

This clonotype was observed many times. CDR3 region: CACTGVDGYTF. The CDR3 DNA reads TGTGCCTGTACAGGGGTCGATGGCTACACCTTC. The J gene is TRBJ1-2, the V gene TRBV30, with 7 bases fitting TRBD1. The CDR3 is made up of 11 amino acids. V gave up 6 bases and J gave up 6 bases; unmatched junction bases: 4. Germline CDR1 and CDR2: GTSNPN and SVGIG (reference sequence). Full variable domain (remainder filled in from reference TRBV30 and TRBJ1-2): SQTIHQWPATLVQPVGSPLSLECTVEGTSNPNLYWYRQAAGRGLQLLFYSVGIGQISSEVPQNLSASRPQDRQFILSSKKLLLSDSGFYLCACTGVDGYTFGSGTRLTVV.

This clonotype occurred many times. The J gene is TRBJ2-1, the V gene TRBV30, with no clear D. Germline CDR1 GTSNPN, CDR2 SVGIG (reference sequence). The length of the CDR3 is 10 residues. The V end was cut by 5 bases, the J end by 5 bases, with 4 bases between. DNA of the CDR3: TGTGCCTGGGACGACAATGAGCAGTTCTTC. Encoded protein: CAWDDNEQFF.

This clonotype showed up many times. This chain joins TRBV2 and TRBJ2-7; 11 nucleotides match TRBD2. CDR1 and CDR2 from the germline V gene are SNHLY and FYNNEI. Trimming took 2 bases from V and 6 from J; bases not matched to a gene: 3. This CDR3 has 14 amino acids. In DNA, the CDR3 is TGTGCCAGCAGTGAACGGCTAGCGGGGGGCGAGCAGTACTTC. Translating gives CASSERLAGGEQYF.

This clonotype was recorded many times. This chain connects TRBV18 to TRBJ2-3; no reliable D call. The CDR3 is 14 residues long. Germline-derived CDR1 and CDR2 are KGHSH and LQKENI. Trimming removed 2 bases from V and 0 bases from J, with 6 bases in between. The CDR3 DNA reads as TGTGCCAGCTCACCAATTGCTAGCACAGATACGCAGTATTTT. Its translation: CASSPIASTDTQYF.

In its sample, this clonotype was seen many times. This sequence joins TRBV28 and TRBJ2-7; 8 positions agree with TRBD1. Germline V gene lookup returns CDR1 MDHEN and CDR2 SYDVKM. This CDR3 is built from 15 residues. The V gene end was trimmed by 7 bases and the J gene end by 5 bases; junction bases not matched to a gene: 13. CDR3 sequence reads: CASTAKDRVGNEQYF. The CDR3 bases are TGTGCCAGCACCGCCAAGGACAGGGTGGGGAACGAGCAGTACTTC.